This T cell receptor beta chain appears in the sequencing data of a study of T cell repertoires in cytomegalovirus infection. Study details: HLA-C-restricted CMV epitopes, recently identified, and well-studied HLA-B-restricted ones were used by the study. Matching HLA type and CMV infection were both indicated by public TCR beta signatures.

The CDR3 has 15 residues. Germline V gene sequence: CDR1 ENHRY, CDR2 SYGVKD. The germline V and J ends were trimmed by 1 base and 1 base, with 7 bases remaining between them. Findings and limits, study-wide: What dominated the ex vivo response were HLA-C-restricted CMV-specific TCR beta clonotypes. Based on cumulative public TCR beta family frequency, carriers of CMV plus the relevant HLA were identified.

TCRdb re-derived calls from the reads in MiXCR, one entry per CDR3 protein. The table has approximately 730,000 distinct CDR3 sequences, 25% to 30% seen once. On this clonotype: Its cognate antigen is unknown.

This receptor was obtained from a human donor in good health (CMV status not recorded). Some clones in this sample may be carry-over from other donors' samples. The chain has TRBV10-3 and TRBJ1-4; D is uncertain. The input for sequencing was cultured CD8+ T cells from PBMCs, taken from culture after CMV antigen stimulation. CDR3 DNA sequence: TGTGCCATCAGTGAGTTACGGGGAACTAATGAAAAACTGTTTTTT. Encoded protein: CAISELRGTNEKLFF.